This T cell receptor beta chain originates from a study of control samples from healthy donors and cancer patients. TCRdb keeps only in-frame clones here, not all; method: immunoSEQ multiplex PCR. The sample contains about 140,000 clones, 94% of which appear only once. Deletions cut 7 bases from V and 0 bases from J, with 12 bases between. The CDR3 sequence is 15 residues long. CDR1 is SNHLY, CDR2 FYNNEI, per germline. The chain employs TRBV2 and TRBJ1-4; TRBD1 is a possible D gene (5 bases). The sample taken for sequencing was blood. The sequence derives from a man between 35 and 55 years old in good health. The chain's CDR3 is CASNRWGATNEKLFF. The CDR3 DNA reads as TGTGCCAGCAACCGGTGGGGCGCAACTAATGAAAAACTGTTTTTT.